This TCR beta chain is drawn from a study of vaccination effects on CD4 cells after COVID-19. Some clones are missing from TCRdb's copy, which holds only in-frame ones; the method was immunoSEQ multiplex PCR. The table lists about 71,000 clones, 80% of them singletons. The ViraFEST assay expanded antigen-specific CD4+ T cells with viral peptide pools before sequencing. Culturing for approximately 10 days preceded CD4+ T cell isolation. Nucleocapsid antibodies were negative in the vaccine recipients, who had never had SARS-CoV-2 infection. From germline, CDR1 is SGHRS and CDR2 YFSETQ. The V and J ends lost 5 bases and 2 bases respectively, with 9 bases between them. This CDR3 has 13 residues. Turning to this clone: The target antigen is unknown.

The sample was CD4+ T cells from PBMCs cultured with SARS-CoV-2 spike peptides, taken before COVID-19 vaccination. The source of this sequence is a human donor who received a COVID-19 vaccine. The genes are TRBV5-1 and TRBJ2-3, with a weak D call TRBD2 (5 bases). CDR3 in DNA: TGCGCCAGCAGGAGGGAACTCACAGATACGCAGTATTTT. Protein sequence: CASRRELTDTQYF.